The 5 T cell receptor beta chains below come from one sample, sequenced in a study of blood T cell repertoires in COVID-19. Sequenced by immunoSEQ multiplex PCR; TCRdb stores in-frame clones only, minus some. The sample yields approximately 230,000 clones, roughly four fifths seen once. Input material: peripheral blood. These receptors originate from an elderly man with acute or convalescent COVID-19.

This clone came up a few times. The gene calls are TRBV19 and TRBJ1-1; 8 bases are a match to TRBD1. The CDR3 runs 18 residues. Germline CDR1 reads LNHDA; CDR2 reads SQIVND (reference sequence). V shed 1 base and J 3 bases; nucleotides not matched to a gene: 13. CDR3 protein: CASSIVGPDRVFYTEAFF. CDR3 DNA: TGTGCCAGTAGTATAGTAGGGCCGGACAGGGTGTTTTACACTGAAGCTTTCTTT.

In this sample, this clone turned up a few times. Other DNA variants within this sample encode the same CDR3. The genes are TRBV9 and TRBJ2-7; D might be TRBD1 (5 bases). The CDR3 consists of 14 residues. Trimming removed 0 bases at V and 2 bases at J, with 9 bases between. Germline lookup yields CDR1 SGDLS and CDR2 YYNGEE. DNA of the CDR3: TGTGCCAGCAGCGTAGGAACAGGTGCCTACGAGCAGTACTTC. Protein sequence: CASSVGTGAYEQYF.

The CDR3, as DNA: TGTGCCAGCAGCTCGGGACAGGGGGTTGTTACGCAGTATTTT. Translated: CASSSGQGVVTQYF. The rearrangement uses TRBV7-9 and TRBJ2-3; 11 bases align to TRBD1. The junction had 5 bases not matched to a gene; V was cut back by 4 bases and J by 8 bases. CDR1 is SEHNR and CDR2 is FQNEAQ in the germline V gene (reference sequence). This CDR3 is built from 14 residues.

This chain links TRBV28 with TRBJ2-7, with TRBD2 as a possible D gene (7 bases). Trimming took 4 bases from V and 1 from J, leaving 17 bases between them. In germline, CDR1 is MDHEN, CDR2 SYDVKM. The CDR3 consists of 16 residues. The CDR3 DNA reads TGTGCCAGCAGTTCCCACCGCGGGGGCAAGTCCTACGAGCAGTACTTC. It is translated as CASSSHRGGKSYEQYF.

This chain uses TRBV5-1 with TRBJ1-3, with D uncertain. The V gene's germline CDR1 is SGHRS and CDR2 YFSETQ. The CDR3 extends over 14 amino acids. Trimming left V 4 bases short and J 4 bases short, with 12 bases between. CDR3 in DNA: TGCGCCAGCAGCATAGGAGGCACCGGAAACACCATATATTTT. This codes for CASSIGGTGNTIYF.